This T cell receptor beta chain was observed in a study of blood T cell repertoires in COVID-19. As for the study in general: T cells, B-cell-depleted T cells, or PBMCs provided the cDNA or gDNA that served as material.

Under the authors' procedure: By means of reference gene primer amplification, nucleated cell counts were estimated. The assay was immunoSEQ multiplex PCR, and TCRdb's table has in-frame clones only and misses some. V, J and clone size are those of that table, while D and trimming were read from the DNA. The table lists a few hundred thousand clones, about 88% of them singletons. Participants, roughly 18 to 89 years old, spanned around 25 US areas. Within 2 weeks before study entry, exposed participants met a COVID-19 case. The receptor's source is a woman under 30 who had been exposed to COVID-19. Specimen: PBMCs or T cells enriched from blood (not recorded which).

The CDR3 DNA is TGTGCCAGCAGCGCTACAGGGAACCAAGAGACCCAGTACTTC. Translated: CASSATGNQETQYF. This rearrangement joins TRBV3-1 (or the pseudogene TRBV3-2) to TRBJ2-5; tentatively, D is TRBD1 (6 bases). The CDR3 sequence is 14 residues long. Between the trimmed V and J ends, which lost 5 bases and 0 bases, there was a span of 10 bases. Per the germline V gene, CDR1 is LGHDT and CDR2 is YNNKEL (reference sequence).